One T cell receptor beta chain is described in this entry. Its antigen is undetermined. The sample comes from a study of T cells in Graves' hyperthyroidism and ophthalmopathy. Study outcomes and limitations: The blood repertoire included most of the expanded thyroid clonotypes above 0.001.

A NOSPECS grade of at least 4, a Clinical Activity Score of at least 3 and duration under 3 months were recorded in ophthalmopathy patients. The study excluded patients with uncontrolled infection, other autoimmune disease, pregnancy or lactation. TCR beta CDR3 regions were amplified from RNA transcripts. TCR CDR3 regions were first amplified by RT-PCR with HTBI primers. MiXCR was run by TCRdb on the multiplex PCR reads, yielding one entry per CDR3 protein. The sample comprises more than 500,000 distinct CDR3 sequences, 14% to 15% of which are singletons, and 3.5% to 4.5% rests with the top ten. Source material: blood. This receptor was obtained from a woman aged 40 to 50 with Graves' ophthalmopathy.

DNA of the CDR3: TGCGCCAGCAGTAGGACAGGGGGGAGAGGCCAAGAGACCCAGTACTTC. Encoded protein: CASSRTGGRGQETQYF. This rearrangement joins TRBV5-1 to TRBJ2-5; TRBD1 aligns across 10 bases. Losses at the gene ends were 5 bases for V and 1 base for J; bases not matched to a gene: 8. The V gene's germline CDR1 is SGHRS and CDR2 YFSETQ. CDR3 length: 16 residues.